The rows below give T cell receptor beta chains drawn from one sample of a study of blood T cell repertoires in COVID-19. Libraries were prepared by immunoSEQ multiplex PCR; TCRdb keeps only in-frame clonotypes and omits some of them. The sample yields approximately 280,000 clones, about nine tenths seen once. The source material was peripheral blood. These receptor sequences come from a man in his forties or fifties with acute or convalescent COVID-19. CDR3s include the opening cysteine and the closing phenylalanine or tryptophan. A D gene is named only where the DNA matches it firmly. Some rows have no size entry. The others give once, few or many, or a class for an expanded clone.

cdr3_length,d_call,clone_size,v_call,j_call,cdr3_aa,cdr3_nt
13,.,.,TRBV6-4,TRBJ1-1,CASSALLGTEAFF,TGTGCCAGCAGCGCCCTACTAGGGACTGAAGCTTTCTTT
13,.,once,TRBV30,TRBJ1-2,CAWTRGGTYGYTF,TGTGCCTGGACCCGAGGGGGTACCTATGGCTACACCTTC
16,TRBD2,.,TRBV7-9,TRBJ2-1,CASSHTSGGAHNEQFF,TGTGCCAGCAGCCACACTAGCGGGGGGGCACACAATGAGCAGTTCTTC
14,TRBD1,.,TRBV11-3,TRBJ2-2,CASSQTGFVGELFF,TGTGCCAGCAGCCAGACAGGGTTCGTCGGGGAGCTGTTTTTT
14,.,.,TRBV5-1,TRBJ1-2,CASSLKNGDYGYTF,TGCGCCAGCAGCTTGAAGAACGGGGACTATGGCTACACCTTC
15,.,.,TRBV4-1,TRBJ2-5,CASSQGRRLQETQYF,TGCGCCAGCAGCCAAGGGCGGAGACTCCAAGAGACCCAGTACTTC
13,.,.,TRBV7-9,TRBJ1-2,CASSLTEYYGYTF,TGTGCCAGCAGCTTAACGGAGTACTATGGCTACACCTTC
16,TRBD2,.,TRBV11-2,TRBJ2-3,CASSPGLSGGADTQYF,TGTGCCAGCAGCCCGGGCCTCAGCGGGGGTGCAGATACGCAGTATTTT
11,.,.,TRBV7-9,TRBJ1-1,CASQRNTEAFF,TGTGCCAGCCAGCGGAACACTGAAGCTTTCTTT
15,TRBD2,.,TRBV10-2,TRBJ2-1,CASRVAGGNYNEQFF,TGCGCCAGCAGGGTAGCGGGGGGCAATTACAATGAGCAGTTCTTC
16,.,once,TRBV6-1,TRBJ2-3,CASSASGTTSTDTQYF,TGTGCCAGCAGTGCTTCCGGGACAACTAGCACAGATACGCAGTATTTT
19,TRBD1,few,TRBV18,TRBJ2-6,CASSPPFAAGGMGANVLTF,TGTGCCAGCTCACCACCGTTCGCGGCAGGGGGCATGGGGGCCAACGTCCTGACTTTC
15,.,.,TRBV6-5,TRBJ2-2,CASSYSSGGPGELFF,TGTGCCAGCAGTTACTCGTCTGGGGGCCCCGGGGAGCTGTTTTTT
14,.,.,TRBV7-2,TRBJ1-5,CASSVGDLNQLQHF,TGTGCCAGCAGCGTTGGAGACCTCAATCAGCTCCAGCATTTT
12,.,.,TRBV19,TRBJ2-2,CASRRGTGELFF,TGTGCCAGTAGAAGGGGCACCGGGGAGCTGTTTTTT
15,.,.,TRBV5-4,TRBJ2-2,CASSLDGGAAGELFF,TGTGCCAGCAGCTTGGATGGGGGGGCGGCCGGGGAGCTGTTTTTT
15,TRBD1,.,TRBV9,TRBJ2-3,CASTPRDRFTDTQYF,TGTGCCAGCACCCCCCGGGACAGATTCACAGATACGCAGTATTTT
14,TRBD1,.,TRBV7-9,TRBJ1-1,CASSSGQGNTEAFF,TGTGCCAGCAGCTCCGGACAGGGGAACACTGAAGCTTTCTTT
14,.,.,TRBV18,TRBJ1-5,CASSPTASNQPQHF,TGTGCCAGCTCACCGACAGCCAGCAATCAGCCCCAGCATTTT
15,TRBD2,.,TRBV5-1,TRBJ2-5,CASSLEASGEETQYF,TGCGCCAGCAGCTTGGAGGCTAGCGGAGAAGAGACCCAGTACTTC
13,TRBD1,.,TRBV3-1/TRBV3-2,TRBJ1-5,CASSPQGHQPQHF,TGTGCCAGCAGCCCACAGGGGCATCAGCCCCAGCATTTT
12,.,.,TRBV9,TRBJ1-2,CASSVGLLGYTF,TGTGCCAGCAGCGTTGGCCTTTTGGGCTACACCTTC
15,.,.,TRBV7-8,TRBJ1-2,CASSSPQTGNYGYTF,TGTGCCAGCAGCTCCCCTCAGACAGGAAACTATGGCTACACCTTC
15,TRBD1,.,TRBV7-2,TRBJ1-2,CASSRDRVSRYGYTF,TGTGCCAGCAGCCGCGACAGGGTATCTCGCTATGGCTACACCTTC
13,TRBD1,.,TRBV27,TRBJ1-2,CASYPRTGYGYTF,TGTGCCAGCTATCCGAGGACAGGCTATGGCTACACCTTC
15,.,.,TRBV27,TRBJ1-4,CASREAGSANEKLFF,TGTGCCAGCAGGGAAGCAGGATCTGCTAATGAAAAACTGTTTTTT
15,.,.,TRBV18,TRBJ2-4,CASSPPAGSKNIQYF,TGTGCCAGCTCACCGCCGGCGGGCAGCAAAAACATTCAGTACTTC
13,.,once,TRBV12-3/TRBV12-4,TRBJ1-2,CASSFRGLYGYTF,TGTGCCAGCAGTTTCAGAGGGCTCTATGGCTACACCTTC
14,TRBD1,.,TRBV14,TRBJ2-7,CASSDTGQDMAADF,TGTGCCAGCAGCGACACCGGACAGGACATGGCGGCGGACTTC
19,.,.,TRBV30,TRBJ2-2,CAWSRSRASRRANTGELFF,TGTGCCTGGTCGAGGTCGCGCGCCAGCCGAAGAGCGAACACCGGGGAGCTGTTTTTT
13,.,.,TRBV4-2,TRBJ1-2,CASSQFAGTGYTF,TGTGCCAGCAGCCAATTCGCAGGGACAGGCTACACCTTC
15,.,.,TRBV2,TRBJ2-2,CASSQSRGNTGELFF,TGTGCCAGCAGCCAGAGTAGGGGTAACACCGGGGAGCTGTTTTTT
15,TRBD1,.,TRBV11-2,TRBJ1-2,CASSPRTGGHYGYTF,TGTGCCAGCAGCCCTAGGACAGGGGGGCACTATGGCTACACCTTC
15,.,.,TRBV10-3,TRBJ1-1,CAISESSTVNTEAFF,TGTGCCATCAGTGAGTCGTCGACAGTCAACACTGAAGCTTTCTTT
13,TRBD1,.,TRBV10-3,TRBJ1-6,CAIRGQNNSPLHF,TGTGCCATCAGGGGACAGAATAATTCACCCCTCCACTTT
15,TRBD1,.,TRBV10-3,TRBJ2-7,CAISGPGQGNYEQYF,TGTGCCATCAGTGGCCCGGGACAGGGTAATTACGAGCAGTACTTC
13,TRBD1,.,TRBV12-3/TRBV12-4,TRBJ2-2,CASRKTGTGELFF,TGTGCCAGCAGAAAGACAGGGACCGGGGAGCTGTTTTTT
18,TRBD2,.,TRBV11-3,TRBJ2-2,CASSLDLSRSGATGELFF,TGTGCCAGCAGCTTAGACCTAAGTCGGAGCGGGGCCACCGGGGAGCTGTTTTTT
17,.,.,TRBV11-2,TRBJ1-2,CASSLLQGRVSSFGYTF,TGTGCCAGCAGCTTATTGCAGGGGCGAGTTAGTAGTTTTGGCTACACCTTC
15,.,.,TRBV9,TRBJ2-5,CASSTGTDFRETQYF,TGTGCCAGCAGCACGGGGACTGATTTTAGGGAGACCCAGTACTTC
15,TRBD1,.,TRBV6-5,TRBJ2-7,CASRRGLTGAYEQYF,TGTGCCAGCCGAAGAGGACTGACAGGGGCCTACGAGCAGTACTTC
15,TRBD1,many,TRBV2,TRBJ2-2,CASNPRTGGSGELFF,TGTGCCAGCAATCCTAGGACAGGGGGGTCCGGGGAGCTGTTTTTT
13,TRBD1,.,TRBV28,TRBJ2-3,CASSSQGTDTQYF,TGTGCCAGCAGTTCACAGGGGACAGATACGCAGTATTTT
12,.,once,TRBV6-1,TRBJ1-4,CASSEAPPTRAF,TGTGCCAGCAGTGAAGCGCCGCCCACGAGGGCTTTT
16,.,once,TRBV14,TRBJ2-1,CASSHTALLRDNEQFF,TGTGCCAGCAGCCACACGGCCCTTCTCAGGGACAATGAGCAGTTCTTC
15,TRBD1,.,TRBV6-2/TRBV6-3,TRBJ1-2,CASSSWTGVRHGYTF,TGTGCCAGCAGTTCATGGACAGGGGTTCGGCATGGCTACACCTTC
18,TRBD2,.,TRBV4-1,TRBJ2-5,CASSQVLLAGGRGQTQYF,TGCGCCAGCAGCCAAGTACTCCTAGCGGGGGGCCGCGGACAGACCCAGTACTTC
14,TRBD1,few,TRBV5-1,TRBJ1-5,CASSLGTVNQPQHF,TGCGCCAGCAGCTTAGGGACAGTCAATCAGCCCCAGCATTTT
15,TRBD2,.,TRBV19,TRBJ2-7,CASSPRTSGAYEQYF,TGTGCCAGTAGTCCCCGGACTAGCGGAGCCTACGAGCAGTACTTC
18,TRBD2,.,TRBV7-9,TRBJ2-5,CASSLRPRAGGFKETQYF,TGTGCCAGCAGCTTAAGGCCCCGGGCGGGGGGATTCAAAGAGACCCAGTACTTC
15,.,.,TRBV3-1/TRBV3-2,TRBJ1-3,CASSQLDPSGNTIYF,TGTGCCAGCAGCCAGCTAGACCCCTCTGGAAACACCATATATTTT
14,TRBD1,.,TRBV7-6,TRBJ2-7,CASSTGTGTYEQYF,TGTGCCAGCAGCACCGGGACAGGGACCTACGAGCAGTACTTC
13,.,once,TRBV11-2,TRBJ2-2,CASSRSLTGELFF,TGTGCCAGCAGCCGGAGTTTGACCGGGGAGCTGTTTTTT
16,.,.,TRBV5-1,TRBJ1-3,CASSPRQMYSGNTIYF,TGCGCCAGCAGCCCTAGACAGATGTACTCTGGAAACACCATATATTTT